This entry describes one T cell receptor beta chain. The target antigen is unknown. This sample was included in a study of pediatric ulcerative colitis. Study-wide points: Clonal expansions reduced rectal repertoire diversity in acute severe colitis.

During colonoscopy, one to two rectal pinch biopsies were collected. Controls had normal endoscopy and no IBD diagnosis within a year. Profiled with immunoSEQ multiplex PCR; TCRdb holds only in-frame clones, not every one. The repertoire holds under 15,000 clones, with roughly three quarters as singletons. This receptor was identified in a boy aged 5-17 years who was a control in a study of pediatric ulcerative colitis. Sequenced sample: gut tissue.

The CDR3 DNA reads TGTGCCATCAGTGAAGAGCGGCCCAGAGGGTACAATGAGCAGTTCTTC. Protein: CAISEERPRGYNEQFF. The gene calls are TRBV10-3 and TRBJ2-1; D is perhaps TRBD2 (5 bases). The germline V and J ends were trimmed by 3 bases and 4 bases, with 16 bases remaining between them. CDR1 and CDR2 (germline): ENHRY, SYGVKD. The CDR3 runs 16 residues.